These T cell receptor beta chains were read from a single sample in a study of cytomegalovirus exposure and HLA in healthy donors. Assay: immunoSEQ multiplex PCR; the TCRdb copy retains only in-frame clones and omits some. The sample has over 150,000 clones; under 85% are singletons. The sample taken for sequencing was PBMCs. Source of these receptors: a middle-aged man in good health and CMV-seronegative. CDR3s include the opening cysteine and the closing phenylalanine or tryptophan. Fields, in order: D gene, J gene, V gene, clone size, CDR3 DNA, CDR3 protein. The D gene is left open where the match is weak. Clone size appears in some rows only: once, few, many, or a class for an expanded clone.

D gene: TRBD2
J gene: TRBJ2-3
V gene: TRBV7-2
clone size: -
CDR3 DNA: TGTGCCAGCAGTCGGCCGGGACTAGCGGGAGGAGGGGATACGCAGTATTTT
CDR3 protein: CASSRPGLAGGGDTQYF

D gene: TRBD1
J gene: TRBJ2-5
V gene: TRBV4-1
clone size: few
CDR3 DNA: TGCGCCAGCAGCCCTCGAGTTCTACGGACAGGGACTGAAGAAGAGACCCAGTACTTC
CDR3 protein: CASSPRVLRTGTEEETQYF

D gene: TRBD1
J gene: TRBJ2-7
V gene: TRBV10-3
clone size: -
CDR3 DNA: TGTGCCATCAGTGGGCCGGGACAGGGGGCCTACGAGCAGTACTTC
CDR3 protein: CAISGPGQGAYEQYF

D gene: -
J gene: TRBJ2-1
V gene: TRBV9
clone size: few
CDR3 DNA: TGTGCCAGCAGCGCTCCCGGTACAGGGATTAATGAGCAGTTCTTC
CDR3 protein: CASSAPGTGINEQFF

D gene: -
J gene: TRBJ1-2
V gene: TRBV9
clone size: -
CDR3 DNA: TGTGCCAGCAGCGTTGACAGGATAGCTGGCTACACCTTC
CDR3 protein: CASSVDRIAGYTF

D gene: -
J gene: TRBJ2-1
V gene: TRBV19
clone size: -
CDR3 DNA: TGTGCCAGCGGACAGCTCTCCTACAATGAGCAGTTCTTC
CDR3 protein: CASGQLSYNEQFF

D gene: -
J gene: TRBJ1-1
V gene: TRBV4-1
clone size: many
CDR3 DNA: TGCGCCAGCAGCCAAGAGACGGCGGGGAACACTGAAGCTTTCTTT
CDR3 protein: CASSQETAGNTEAFF

D gene: TRBD1
J gene: TRBJ1-1
V gene: TRBV7-9
clone size: -
CDR3 DNA: TGTGCCAGCAGCTATAGACAGGGTATTAACACTGAAGCTTTCTTT
CDR3 protein: CASSYRQGINTEAFF

D gene: -
J gene: TRBJ1-1
V gene: TRBV7-2
clone size: -
CDR3 DNA: TGTGCCAGCAGCTCATTAGTCGGCGGTATGACTGAAGCTTTCTTT
CDR3 protein: CASSSLVGGMTEAFF

D gene: -
J gene: TRBJ1-5
V gene: TRBV6-1
clone size: once
CDR3 DNA: TGTGCCAGCAGTGACGTAACAGGGAGCAATCAGCCCCAGCATTTT
CDR3 protein: CASSDVTGSNQPQHF

D gene: -
J gene: TRBJ1-1
V gene: TRBV1
clone size: -
CDR3 DNA: TGCACCAGCAGCCAAGAGTTAGGGGGGAACACTGAAGCTTTCTTT
CDR3 protein: CTSSQELGGNTEAFF

D gene: TRBD2
J gene: TRBJ2-7
V gene: TRBV7-9
clone size: -
CDR3 DNA: TGTGCCAGCAGCTTAGGCGGGAGAAGGTGGAGCGAGCAGTACTTC
CDR3 protein: CASSLGGRRWSEQYF

D gene: TRBD1
J gene: TRBJ2-7
V gene: TRBV19
clone size: -
CDR3 DNA: TGTGCCAGTTCCCCGGACAGGGGGCACTACGAGCAGTACTTC
CDR3 protein: CASSPDRGHYEQYF

D gene: TRBD2
J gene: TRBJ2-7
V gene: TRBV2
clone size: -
CDR3 DNA: TGTGCCAGCAGTCGGACTAGCGGTTCCTACGAGCAGTACTTC
CDR3 protein: CASSRTSGSYEQYF

D gene: TRBD1
J gene: TRBJ1-4
V gene: TRBV7-6
clone size: -
CDR3 DNA: TGTGCCAGCAGCACGGGACAGCCTGGAGATGAAAAACTGTTTTTT
CDR3 protein: CASSTGQPGDEKLFF

D gene: -
J gene: TRBJ2-1
V gene: TRBV19
clone size: few
CDR3 DNA: TGTGCCAGTAGCCCTCGTAGCAACACTGAGCAGTTCTTC
CDR3 protein: CASSPRSNTEQFF

D gene: -
J gene: TRBJ2-3
V gene: TRBV6-1
clone size: -
CDR3 DNA: TGTGCCAGCAGTGAAGCCCGAGACACAGATACGCAGTATTTT
CDR3 protein: CASSEARDTDTQYF

D gene: TRBD2
J gene: TRBJ2-7
V gene: TRBV28
clone size: -
CDR3 DNA: TGTGCCAGCAGTTTATTCGGGGGAGGGTGGTACTTC
CDR3 protein: CASSLFGGGWYF

D gene: TRBD2
J gene: TRBJ2-7
V gene: TRBV7-2
clone size: -
CDR3 DNA: TGTGCCAGCAGCTTCGGGACTAGCGGGGCGGCCTACGAGCAGTACTTC
CDR3 protein: CASSFGTSGAAYEQYF

D gene: TRBD1
J gene: TRBJ1-5
V gene: TRBV6-1
clone size: -
CDR3 DNA: TGTGCCAGCAGGGTGACAGGGGGCAATCAGCCCCAGCATTTT
CDR3 protein: CASRVTGGNQPQHF

D gene: TRBD1
J gene: TRBJ2-6
V gene: TRBV30
clone size: once
CDR3 DNA: TGTGCCTGCTCCCAGGGGGCTCGTGGGGCCAACGTCCTGACTTTC
CDR3 protein: CACSQGARGANVLTF

D gene: TRBD1
J gene: TRBJ2-2
V gene: TRBV4-3
clone size: -
CDR3 DNA: TGCGCCAGCAGCCAAGGTGGGACAGTTAACACCGGGGAGCTGTTTTTT
CDR3 protein: CASSQGGTVNTGELFF

D gene: -
J gene: TRBJ2-1
V gene: TRBV5-1
clone size: -
CDR3 DNA: TGCGCCAGCAGCTTGGTGTCTACAGTAGGTCAAAATGAGCAGTTCTTC
CDR3 protein: CASSLVSTVGQNEQFF

D gene: -
J gene: TRBJ1-2
V gene: TRBV28
clone size: -
CDR3 DNA: TGTGCCAGCAGTTTATCCCGGAGAGGCTATGGCTACACCTTC
CDR3 protein: CASSLSRRGYGYTF

D gene: TRBD2
J gene: TRBJ2-3
V gene: TRBV10-2
clone size: -
CDR3 DNA: TGCGCCAGCAGTGAGTCGGCGGGGGGGAGCACAGATACGCAGTATTTT
CDR3 protein: CASSESAGGSTDTQYF

D gene: TRBD2
J gene: TRBJ2-7
V gene: TRBV7-6
clone size: -
CDR3 DNA: TGTGCCAGCAGCTGGTCGGGACTAGCGGGAGGAGGGAACTCCTACGAGCAGTACTTC
CDR3 protein: CASSWSGLAGGGNSYEQYF

D gene: -
J gene: TRBJ1-5
V gene: TRBV6-5
clone size: few
CDR3 DNA: TGTGCCAGCAGTTGGTCTGGGGTGACGGGACAGCCCCAGCATTTT
CDR3 protein: CASSWSGVTGQPQHF

D gene: TRBD1
J gene: TRBJ2-7
V gene: TRBV28
clone size: -
CDR3 DNA: TGTGCCAGCAGACCGACAGGGGGGTCCTACGAGCAGTACTTC
CDR3 protein: CASRPTGGSYEQYF

D gene: TRBD1
J gene: TRBJ2-5
V gene: TRBV6-1
clone size: -
CDR3 DNA: TGTGCCAGCTGGGCAGGGGGCGCGGGGGAGACCCAGTACTTC
CDR3 protein: CASWAGGAGETQYF

D gene: -
J gene: TRBJ1-4
V gene: TRBV7-9
clone size: -
CDR3 DNA: TGTGCCAGCAGCTTACAGGGGACAACTAATGAAAAACTGTTTTTT
CDR3 protein: CASSLQGTTNEKLFF

D gene: TRBD2
J gene: TRBJ2-1
V gene: TRBV9
clone size: -
CDR3 DNA: TGTGCCAGCAGCGTAGCTCAACTAGCGGGGGGCGAGCAGTTCTTC
CDR3 protein: CASSVAQLAGGEQFF

D gene: -
J gene: TRBJ2-1
V gene: TRBV5-1
clone size: -
CDR3 DNA: TGCGCCAGCAAGAGACACGGGGAACGATTCAATGAGCAGTTCTTC
CDR3 protein: CASKRHGERFNEQFF

D gene: -
J gene: TRBJ2-7
V gene: TRBV19
clone size: -
CDR3 DNA: TGTGCCAGTACCCTTGGAAGGGGCTACGAGCAGTACTTC
CDR3 protein: CASTLGRGYEQYF

D gene: TRBD2
J gene: TRBJ2-2
V gene: TRBV2
clone size: once
CDR3 DNA: TGTGCCAGCAATCCCGGGGGGGCCGAGGACACCGGGGAGCTGTTTTTT
CDR3 protein: CASNPGGAEDTGELFF

D gene: TRBD1
J gene: TRBJ2-7
V gene: TRBV19
clone size: -
CDR3 DNA: TGTGCCAGTAGCGGGACAGTCACCTCCTACGAGCAGTACTTC
CDR3 protein: CASSGTVTSYEQYF

D gene: -
J gene: TRBJ1-4
V gene: TRBV2
clone size: -
CDR3 DNA: TGTGCCAGCAGTGAGGGGGGGATAATGGAAAAACTGTTTTTT
CDR3 protein: CASSEGGIMEKLFF

D gene: -
J gene: TRBJ2-1
V gene: TRBV2
clone size: few
CDR3 DNA: TGTGCCAGCAGTGATGCCGCGCCTGAGCAGTTCTTC
CDR3 protein: CASSDAAPEQFF

D gene: -
J gene: TRBJ1-1
V gene: TRBV5-6
clone size: -
CDR3 DNA: TGTGCCAGCAGCCCCCAGGCCAGGGGCGCTGGAGCTTTCTTT
CDR3 protein: CASSPQARGAGAFF

D gene: -
J gene: TRBJ1-6
V gene: TRBV14
clone size: once
CDR3 DNA: TGTGCCAGCAGTTCCCGAGGTAATTCACCCCTCCACTTT
CDR3 protein: CASSSRGNSPLHF

D gene: -
J gene: TRBJ1-4
V gene: TRBV7-2
clone size: -
CDR3 DNA: TGTGCCAGCAGCTTAGATGGGGCCAGAGTTAATGAAAAACTGTTTTTT
CDR3 protein: CASSLDGARVNEKLFF

D gene: -
J gene: TRBJ2-7
V gene: TRBV20-1
clone size: -
CDR3 DNA: TGCAGTGCCTCCTACGCCTACGAGCAGTACTTC
CDR3 protein: CSASYAYEQYF

D gene: TRBD1
J gene: TRBJ1-6
V gene: TRBV7-3
clone size: -
CDR3 DNA: TGTGCCAGCAGCCACTCCGACAGGGCAAATTCACCCCTCCACTTT
CDR3 protein: CASSHSDRANSPLHF

D gene: -
J gene: TRBJ2-7
V gene: TRBV7-9
clone size: -
CDR3 DNA: TGTTCCAGCACCCCAGGGGCGGGAGTTTTCCCCGAGCAGTACTTC
CDR3 protein: CSSTPGAGVFPEQYF

D gene: -
J gene: TRBJ2-7
V gene: TRBV6-5
clone size: -
CDR3 DNA: TGTGCCAGCAGTTACCCGATCGGCGGAACCTACGAGCAGTACTTC
CDR3 protein: CASSYPIGGTYEQYF

D gene: -
J gene: TRBJ2-7
V gene: TRBV27
clone size: -
CDR3 DNA: TGTGCCAGCTCCGGGGGGCCCCTACCCTACGAGCAGTACTTC
CDR3 protein: CASSGGPLPYEQYF

D gene: TRBD2
J gene: TRBJ2-5
V gene: TRBV4-3
clone size: -
CDR3 DNA: TGCGCCAGCAGCCAAGATCGGCGGGGGTACCAAGAGACCCAGTACTTC
CDR3 protein: CASSQDRRGYQETQYF

D gene: TRBD2
J gene: TRBJ2-3
V gene: TRBV5-3
clone size: -
CDR3 DNA: TGTGCCAGAAGCTTTAGGGTTCCTAGCGGGAGGGCCGCGTCAGATACGCAGTATTTT
CDR3 protein: CARSFRVPSGRAASDTQYF

D gene: -
J gene: TRBJ2-7
V gene: TRBV7-9
clone size: -
CDR3 DNA: TGTGCCAGCAGCTCGAAGGCCGGGGTCTCCTACGAGCAGTACTTC
CDR3 protein: CASSSKAGVSYEQYF

D gene: -
J gene: TRBJ2-3
V gene: TRBV9
clone size: -
CDR3 DNA: TGTGCCAGCAGCGCCCGGGGTGGCACCCGCACAGATACGCAGTATTTT
CDR3 protein: CASSARGGTRTDTQYF

D gene: -
J gene: TRBJ2-7
V gene: TRBV6-6
clone size: few
CDR3 DNA: TGTGCCAGCAGCCAACAAGTTTACGAGCAGTACTTC
CDR3 protein: CASSQQVYEQYF

D gene: TRBD2
J gene: TRBJ2-5
V gene: TRBV6-5
clone size: few
CDR3 DNA: TGTGCCAGCAGTCGGACTAGCGGACAAGAGACCCAGTACTTC
CDR3 protein: CASSRTSGQETQYF

D gene: -
J gene: TRBJ2-5
V gene: TRBV19
clone size: -
CDR3 DNA: TGTGCCAGTAGTATCGAGGACGGGAGCGAGACCCAGTACTTC
CDR3 protein: CASSIEDGSETQYF

D gene: -
J gene: TRBJ2-7
V gene: TRBV5-1
clone size: -
CDR3 DNA: TGCGCCAGCAGCTTGGCCGCAGAAACCACCATCCTCTACGAGCAGTACTTC
CDR3 protein: CASSLAAETTILYEQYF

D gene: TRBD2
J gene: TRBJ2-7
V gene: TRBV5-8
clone size: -
CDR3 DNA: TGTGCCAGCAGCTTGTATTTAGCGGGCCCCTACGAGCAGTACTTC
CDR3 protein: CASSLYLAGPYEQYF

D gene: TRBD2
J gene: TRBJ2-1
V gene: TRBV11-2
clone size: -
CDR3 DNA: TGTGCCAGCAGCTTAGAGTTAGCGGGGGGCTACAATGAGCAGTTCTTC
CDR3 protein: CASSLELAGGYNEQFF

D gene: -
J gene: TRBJ2-2
V gene: TRBV28
clone size: -
CDR3 DNA: TGTGCCAGCAGTCCGTCCCCTCCCGGGGAGCTGTTTTTT
CDR3 protein: CASSPSPPGELFF

D gene: -
J gene: TRBJ2-7
V gene: TRBV28
clone size: -
CDR3 DNA: TGTGCCAGCAGTTTGGGGGGAGTACGTTACGAGCAGTACTTC
CDR3 protein: CASSLGGVRYEQYF